The 20 T cell receptor beta chains given below trace back to one sample, sequenced in a study of PD-L1 blockade in urothelial cancer. The method was immunoSEQ multiplex PCR; TCRdb's version includes in-frame clones alone and lacks a portion of them. The repertoire has 71,000 or so clones, approximately 91% of them found once; the top ten carry roughly 3.4%. The specimen was PBMCs, collected around atezolizumab (anti-PD-L1) treatment. The receptor source for this set is a man aged 60 to 69 with urothelial cancer.

This clone was detected once. The V gene is TRBV11-2, the J gene TRBJ2-7; TRBD2 matches at 11 bases. CDR3 length: 15 amino acids. V trimming: 4 bases; J trimming: 4 bases; junction bases outside the gene matches: 6. CDR1 SGHAT and CDR2 FQNNGV come from the germline V gene. The CDR3 protein is CASSSLAGGKYEQYF. In DNA, the CDR3 is TGTGCCAGCAGCTCTTTAGCGGGGGGGAAATACGAGCAGTACTTC.

This chain uses TRBV6-1 with TRBJ1-2; TRBD1 might be the D (5 bases). Germline V lookup: CDR1 MNHNS, CDR2 SASEGT. The CDR3 has 15 residues. V shed 6 bases and J shed 0 bases, with 14 bases lying between them. CDR3: CASREGRGSNYGYTF. DNA for the CDR3: TGTGCCAGCAGAGAGGGTCGGGGGTCTAACTATGGCTACACCTTC.

The count of this clone is one. The chain is built from TRBV4-1 and TRBJ2-2; no clear D gene. The V end was cut by 1 base, the J end by 0 bases, with 15 bases between. This CDR3 is built from 18 residues. The germline V gene has CDR1 MGHRA and CDR2 YSYEKL. The CDR3 here is CASSQGLRSIANTGELFF. The CDR3 nucleotides read TGCGCCAGCAGCCAAGGGTTAAGGAGCATCGCGAACACCGGGGAGCTGTTTTTT.

The J gene is TRBJ2-6, the V gene TRBV18; 9 bases align to TRBD1. V gave up 3 bases and J gave up 0 bases; unmatched junction bases: 6. The CDR3 extends over 18 amino acids. CDR1 KGHSH and CDR2 LQKENI come from the germline V gene. CDR3 bases: TGTGCCAGCTCACCCGGACAGGGGCCGCTCTCTGGGGCCAACGTCCTGACTTTC. It yields the protein CASSPGQGPLSGANVLTF.

The CDR3 nucleotides read TGCGCCAGCAGCTTGGTGTCAGGGGCTGAGACCCAGTACTTC. Translation gives CASSLVSGAETQYF. The rearrangement links TRBV5-1 to TRBJ2-5, with a weak D call TRBD1 (6 bases). Germline V gives CDR1 SGHRS, CDR2 YFSETQ. The CDR3 covers 14 residues. The V end lost 0 bases, the J end lost 5 bases, and 11 bases lay between the germline ends.

The table lists this clone with a few counts. The J gene is TRBJ1-5, the V gene TRBV4-1; 9 positions match TRBD1. The V gene's germline CDR1 is MGHRA and CDR2 YSYEKL. Trimming took 4 bases from V and 7 from J; bases not matched to a gene: 5. CDR3 length: 14 residues. CDR3: CASSPGTGKQPQHF. CDR3 DNA: TGCGCCAGCAGCCCCGGGACAGGGAAACAGCCCCAGCATTTT.

The chain uses TRBV4-1 and TRBJ1-6; no definite D call. Trimming shortened V by 4 bases and J by 3 bases, and 22 bases separated the two germline ends. The CDR3 is 19 residues long. The germline V gene has CDR1 MGHRA and CDR2 YSYEKL. CDR3 in DNA: TGCGCCAGCAGCCCACGAGGTAGCGTAAGGGCTGGCTATAATTCACCCCTCCACTTT. It translates to CASSPRGSVRAGYNSPLHF.

The DNA for the CDR3 is TGCGCCAGCAGTGAGAGTTTCGGGGGGGGGCTCGATGAGCAGTTCTTC. Translation: CASSESFGGGLDEQFF. The rearrangement uses TRBV10-1 and TRBJ2-1, with 8 bases identical to TRBD2. The CDR3 runs to 16 residues. Germline-derived CDR1 and CDR2 are WNHNN and SYGVQD (reference sequence). V trimming: 2 bases; J trimming: 8 bases; junction bases outside the gene matches: 11.

The chain links TRBV5-1 to TRBJ1-1; possible D gene TRBD1, 6 bases. V gave up 2 bases and J gave up 4 bases, with 12 bases separating them. The germline V gene encodes CDR1 SGHRS and CDR2 YFSETQ. This CDR3 comprises 14 residues. The CDR3 loop is CASSLRGEGTEAFF. Written as DNA, the CDR3 is TGCGCCAGCAGCTTAAGGGGGGAGGGCACTGAAGCTTTCTTT.

V and J are TRBV9 and TRBJ2-2, with a tentative D call TRBD2 (5 bases). The V end lost 0 bases, the J end lost 3 bases, and 9 bases lay between the germline ends. The CDR3 length is 15 residues. Germline lookup yields CDR1 SGDLS and CDR2 YYNGEE. This CDR3 is CASSVDGDYTGELFF. CDR3 DNA: TGTGCCAGCAGCGTAGACGGGGATTACACCGGGGAGCTGTTTTTT.

The genes are TRBV11-2 and TRBJ1-3; D unclear. The CDR3 has 16 residues. The V gene lost 8 bases and the J gene lost 0 bases, with 17 bases spanning the gap. CDR1 and CDR2 (germline): SGHAT, FQNNGV. The CDR3 here is CASRGLTASSGNTIYF. The CDR3 nucleotides read TGTGCCAGCCGTGGCTTGACGGCTAGCTCTGGAAACACCATATATTTT.

The chain employs TRBV6-1 and TRBJ1-4; D remains unclear. The germline V gene encodes CDR1 MNHNS and CDR2 SASEGT. This CDR3 is 15 amino acids long. V dropped 2 bases and J dropped 1 base, with 8 bases sitting between them. The CDR3 is CASSEFRETNEKLFF. The DNA for the CDR3 is TGTGCCAGCAGTGAATTTAGAGAAACTAATGAAAAACTGTTTTTT.

V and J are TRBV27 and TRBJ2-5; 7 bases map to TRBD1. V gave up 6 bases and J gave up 1 base; unmatched junction bases: 5. The CDR3 is 14 residues long. Germline CDR1 MNHEY, CDR2 SMNVEV (reference sequence). The CDR3 region has the DNA TGTGCCAGCAGCCGGGACAGCTCCCAAGAGACCCAGTACTTC. Translating it yields CASSRDSSQETQYF.

The rearrangement links TRBV5-1 to TRBJ2-4; 9 positions agree with TRBD1. Germline trimming cut 0 bases from V and 6 bases from J; bases unmatched to any gene: 4. CDR3 size: 15 residues. Germline assignment: CDR1 SGHRS and CDR2 YFSETQ. The CDR3: CASSLGDRDANIQYF. CDR3 bases: TGCGCCAGCAGCTTGGGGGACAGGGATGCAAACATTCAGTACTTC.

The rearrangement joins TRBV9 to TRBJ2-1, with 7 bases aligning to TRBD2. V lost 0 bases, J lost 4 bases, and 7 bases stayed unmatched. CDR1 SGDLS and CDR2 YYNGEE come from the germline V gene. The CDR3 extends over 16 amino acids. CDR3 nucleotide sequence: TGTGCCAGCAGCGTAGAGCGGGGTGGGGGGTACAATGAGCAGTTCTTC. Translating it yields CASSVERGGGYNEQFF.

V is TRBV11-2 and J is TRBJ2-5; 9 nucleotides match TRBD2. The CDR3 consists of 16 residues. V was pared by 5 bases and J by 5 bases, with 12 bases of the junction left unmatched. Germline V gene sequence: CDR1 SGHAT, CDR2 FQNNGV. As DNA, the CDR3 is TGTGCCAGCAGCCATACGGGACTAGCCTTATGGGAGACCCAGTACTTC. It specifies CASSHTGLALWETQYF.

The rearrangement uses TRBV6-1 and TRBJ2-7; D perhaps matches TRBD1 (5 bases). Germline lookup yields CDR1 MNHNS and CDR2 SASEGT. Trimming pared 8 bases from V and 0 bases from J, leaving 17 bases between. There are 15 residues in the CDR3. The CDR3 here is CASGQGPLSSYEQYF. Here the CDR3 DNA reads TGTGCCAGCGGGCAGGGCCCTTTAAGCTCCTACGAGCAGTACTTC.

The chain links TRBV2 to TRBJ2-3, with 8 bases matching TRBD2. V was clipped by 3 bases and J by 4 bases; unmatched bases: 9. CDR1 is SNHLY, CDR2 FYNNEI, per germline. The CDR3 covers 16 residues. CDR3 residues: CASSERAGGRADTQYF. The CDR3 nucleotides are TGTGCCAGCAGTGAGCGGGCGGGGGGCCGGGCAGATACGCAGTATTTT.

This chain joins TRBV7-9 and TRBJ2-3; 11 bases are shared with TRBD2. Trimming took 5 bases from V and 2 from J; bases not matched to a gene: 6. The CDR3 sequence is 16 residues long. The V gene's germline CDR1 is SEHNR and CDR2 FQNEAQ (reference sequence). The CDR3 loop reads CASSILGLAVTDTQYF. The CDR3 nucleotides are TGTGCCAGCAGCATCCTGGGACTAGCGGTCACAGATACGCAGTATTTT.

The V gene is TRBV7-8, the J gene TRBJ2-2; 10 positions agree with TRBD2. The V and J ends lost 0 bases and 6 bases, in that order; junction bases with no gene match: 1. Per the germline V gene, CDR1 is SGHVS and CDR2 is FQNEAQ. The CDR3 sequence is 15 residues long. In DNA, the CDR3 is TGTGCCAGCAGCTTAGCCCTAGCGGGAGCCGGGGAGCTGTTTTTT. Translated, it gives CASSLALAGAGELFF.